These 16 T cell receptor beta chains were all obtained from the same sample, sequenced in a study of response to subunit inactivated influenza vaccine. MiXCR, applied by TCRdb to the RT-PCR reads, yields one record per CDR3 protein. Here the sample spans 700,000 to 800,000 distinct CDR3 sequences, 15% to 20% being singletons. Sequenced here: PBMCs from blood, sampled 5 days after vaccination. The source is a man in his fifties or sixties who received an inactivated influenza vaccine.

The sample holds a few counts of this clonotype. This chain links TRBV12-3 or TRBV12-4 with TRBJ2-5, with D perhaps TRBD1 or TRBD2 (6 bases each). The V end was cut by 6 bases, the J end by 2 bases, with 16 bases between. There are 15 residues in the CDR3. The CDR3 region is CASSPLGGIQETQYF. The DNA of the CDR3 is TGTGCCAGCAGCCCTTTAGGGGGGATACAAGAGACCCAGTACTTC.

The chain combines TRBV4-2 with TRBJ1-5; 7 bases line up with TRBD1. This CDR3 has 16 amino acids. CDR1 is LGHNA, CDR2 YNFKEQ, per germline. With 1 base clipped from V and 4 bases from J, the junction kept 7 bases outside the gene matches. This CDR3 reads CASSQVPGQENQPQHF. In nucleotides, the CDR3 is TGTGCCAGCAGCCAAGTACCCGGACAGGAAAATCAGCCCCAGCATTTT.

This clonotype has ten or more counts. The V gene is TRBV5-1, the J gene TRBJ2-1; no reliable D call. CDR1 is SGHRS, CDR2 YFSETQ, per germline. This CDR3 is built from 13 residues. Trimming removed 2 bases at V and 5 bases at J, with 8 bases between. CDR3 coding DNA: TGCGCCAGCAGCTTACAAGTAAACAATGAGCAGTTCTTC. It yields the protein CASSLQVNNEQFF.

This chain connects TRBV2 to TRBJ2-3; maybe TRBD1 (5 bases). The CDR3 has 14 residues. Germline V gene data show CDR1 as SNHLY and CDR2 as FYNNEI. The V end was cut by 3 bases, the J end by 6 bases, with 13 bases between. Here the CDR3 reads CASSDGQGKDTQYF. In nucleotides, the CDR3 is TGTGCCAGCAGTGACGGGCAGGGAAAGGATACGCAGTATTTT.

Ten or more counts support this clonotype. The chain recombines TRBV4-2 with TRBJ1-5; maybe TRBD1 (5 bases). This CDR3 region has 15 residues. CDR1 and CDR2 from the germline V gene are LGHNA and YNFKEQ. V lost 0 bases, J lost 3 bases, and 9 bases lay in between. CDR3 in amino acids: CASSQEVGVNQPQHF. The CDR3 DNA follows: TGTGCCAGCAGCCAAGAGGTAGGGGTCAATCAGCCCCAGCATTTT.

The table lists this clonotype with a few counts. This chain uses TRBV7-2 with TRBJ2-5; weak D call: TRBD2 (6 bases). Deletions cut 3 bases from V and 6 bases from J, with 17 bases between. The length of the CDR3 is 15 residues. CDR1 is SGHTA and CDR2 is FQGNSA in the germline V gene. The CDR3 sequence: CASSLQGGRGKTQYF. CDR3 sequence (DNA): TGTGCCAGCAGCTTGCAAGGAGGGCGCGGGAAGACCCAGTACTTC. Combining the CDR3 with reference TRBV7-2 and TRBJ2-5 gives the whole variable domain GAGVSQSPSNKVTEKGKDVELRCDPISGHTALYWYRQSLGQGLEFLIYFQGNSAPDKSGLPSDRFSAERTGGSVSTLTIQRTQQEDSAVYLCASSLQGGRGKTQYFGPGTRLLVL.

This clonotype was observed at least ten times. The gene calls are TRBV6-2 or TRBV6-3 and TRBJ2-2, with 9 positions matching TRBD1. V was clipped by 5 bases and J by 4 bases; unmatched bases: 8. Germline CDR1 reads MNHEY; CDR2 reads SVGEGT. The CDR3 contains 16 residues. In nucleotides, the CDR3 is TGTGCCAGCAGTCCTCCGGGACAGGGTATCACCGGGGAGCTGTTTTTT. It codes for CASSPPGQGITGELFF.

This clonotype was recorded a few times. The rearrangement joins TRBV7-9 to TRBJ2-3; D is unresolved. V lost 2 bases and J 5 bases, leaving 11 bases between the germline ends. This CDR3 spans 14 amino acids. CDR1 SEHNR and CDR2 FQNEAQ come from the germline V gene (reference sequence). The CDR3 bases are TGTGCCAGCAGCTTACAGACTCAAGGAGATACGCAGTATTTT. Its translation is CASSLQTQGDTQYF. Drawing the rest from reference TRBV7-9 and TRBJ2-3, the complete variable domain is DTGVSQNPRHKITKRGQNVTFRCDPISEHNRLYWYRQTLGQGPEFLTYFQNEAQLEKSRLLSDRFSAERPKGSFSTLEIQRTEQGDSAMYLCASSLQTQGDTQYFGPGTRLTVL.

The V call is TRBV6-4, the J call TRBJ2-7; D remains ambiguous. V lost 2 bases to trimming and J lost 7 bases, with 24 bases between them. Germline CDR1 is MRHNA and CDR2 is SNTAGT. This CDR3 contains 17 residues. The CDR3 region has the DNA TGTGCCAGCAGTGACCGATTAACGAACTCTGGACCCCTAGAGCAGTACTTC. This sequence encodes CASSDRLTNSGPLEQYF.

The chain couples TRBV7-6 to TRBJ1-4; the match to TRBD1 covers 9 bases. Losses at the gene ends were 0 bases for V and 7 bases for J; bases not matched to a gene: 9. The length of the CDR3 is 17 residues. CDR1 and CDR2 (germline): SGHVS, FNYEAQ. In nucleotides, the CDR3 is TGTGCCAGCAGCTTAGCGTACAGGGGGCGCGTGGGTGAAAAACTGTTTTTT. It codes for CASSLAYRGRVGEKLFF.

This clonotype was seen ten or more times. The genes are TRBV29-1 and TRBJ2-7; either TRBD1 or TRBD2 may supply D (5 bases each). The germline gives CDR1 SQVTM, CDR2 ANQGSEA. The ends were cut back, 1 base at V and 4 bases at J, with 11 bases in the middle. There are 13 residues in the CDR3. The CDR3 sequence is CSVEVRGRYEQYF. In DNA, the CDR3 is TGCAGCGTTGAAGTGAGGGGTCGGTACGAGCAGTACTTC.

This clonotype has ten or more counts. The rearrangement joins TRBV5-1 to TRBJ1-2; D gene uncertain. The germline CDR1 and CDR2 sequences are SGHRS and YFSETQ. Trimming took 2 bases from V and 2 from J, leaving 10 bases between them. The CDR3 is 14 residues long. The CDR3 DNA reads TGCGCCAGCAGCTTAGGTTGGGCCAACTATGGCTACACCTTC. The encoded protein is CASSLGWANYGYTF.

The sample holds many counts of this clonotype. V gene TRBV5-6 combines with J gene TRBJ2-1; D possibly corresponds to TRBD2 (5 bases). The V end was cut by 1 base, the J end by 3 bases, with 8 bases between. CDR3 length: 14 residues. CDR1 and CDR2 from the germline V gene are SGHDT and YYEEEE. This chain's CDR3 is CASSLISVYNEQFF. CDR3 sequence (DNA): TGTGCCAGCAGCTTGATTAGCGTCTACAATGAGCAGTTCTTC.

The chain joins TRBV3-1 to TRBJ2-2; D possibly corresponds to TRBD2 (7 bases). The CDR3 runs to 16 residues. The V gene lost 4 bases and the J gene lost 5 bases, with 17 bases spanning the gap. Germline lookup yields CDR1 LGHDT and CDR2 YNNKEL (reference sequence). Here the CDR3 reads CASSLDGGPRTGELFF. The CDR3, as DNA: TGTGCCAGCAGCCTGGACGGGGGGCCACGAACCGGGGAGCTGTTTTTT.

The chain joins TRBV4-2 to TRBJ2-7; possible D gene TRBD2, 6 bases. There are 16 residues in the CDR3. CDR1 and CDR2 (germline): LGHNA, YNFKEQ. Trimming removed 1 base from V and 1 base from J, with 14 bases in between. The CDR3: CASSQALVGGSYEQYF. The CDR3 DNA sequence: TGTGCCAGCAGCCAAGCCCTGGTGGGGGGTTCCTACGAGCAGTACTTC.

This clonotype was seen ten or more times. The genes are TRBV20-1 and TRBJ2-4; TRBD2 matches 12 bases. V dropped 5 bases and J dropped 1; count of bases not matched to a gene: 3. Germline-derived CDR1 and CDR2 are DFQATT and SNEGSKA (reference sequence). The CDR3 runs 15 residues. Here the CDR3 reads CSAASGREAKNIQYF. The CDR3 DNA reads TGCAGTGCTGCTAGCGGGAGGGAGGCCAAAAACATTCAGTACTTC.